This TCR beta chain was captured in a study of T cells in Graves' hyperthyroidism and ophthalmopathy. TCR beta CDR3 regions were amplified from RNA. TCR CDR3 regions were first amplified by RT-PCR with HTBI primers. TCRdb reprocessed the multiplex PCR reads with MiXCR, giving one entry per CDR3 protein. Among a few hundred thousand distinct CDR3 sequences listed, more than 15% were seen once. From around 11 ml of fresh peripheral blood, PBMCs were isolated. Study-level points and caveats: The model anticipated ophthalmopathy a median around six months pre-onset.

Between the trimmed V and J ends, which lost 2 bases and 4 bases, there was a span of 5 bases. Germline lookup yields CDR1 MNHNS and CDR2 SASEGT. CDR3 size: 12 residues. This clonotype was recorded many times. No antigen is known for it. This TCR was sampled from a woman in her fifties or sixties with Graves' ophthalmopathy. The sample consisted of blood. The chain is built from TRBV6-1 and TRBJ2-5; D is unresolved. CDR3 loop: CASSENGETQYF. The CDR3 DNA follows: TGTGCCAGCAGTGAAAACGGAGAGACCCAGTACTTC.